Given below is one TCR gamma chain in context. The data belong to a study of gamma-delta chains in newborns, infants, children. Whole-study context: Microbial exposure reportedly drives polyclonal innate γδ T cell expansion after birth.

Trimming cost V 1 base and J 8 bases; bases outside gene matches: 8. The CDR3 length is 17 residues. CDR1 and CDR2 (germline): GITISATS, ISYDGTV (reference sequence). TCRdb re-called clones from the reads using CATT. The repertoire holds over 1,500 gamma-chain clones, with approximately 75% as singletons. The receptor's source is a child who was a newborn, infant or young child, either healthy, febrile or measles-vaccinated (not recorded which). The chain couples TRGV9 to TRGJP. Assignment of the J gene here rests on matching the DNA to germline, because TCRdb gives none. Material: blood. CDR3 protein: CALWEVGEKLGKKIKVF. Here the CDR3 DNA reads TGTGCCTTGTGGGAGGTAGGGGAGAAGTTGGGCAAAAAAATCAAGGTATTT.